This TCR beta chain derives from a study of neoadjuvant nivolumab and ipilimumab in lung cancer. Method: immunoSEQ multiplex PCR; TCRdb's copy keeps in-frame clones and lacks some. This repertoire shows 25,000 to 35,000 clones, more than 85% found once; its top ten account for 2% to 2.5%. Sequencing was performed on peripheral blood, taken after neoadjuvant nivolumab, alone or with ipilimumab, at or shortly before surgery. The receptor's source is an adult with non-small cell lung cancer.

The CDR3 coding sequence is TGTGCCAGCAGCGCCCGAACTGACTCCTACGAGCAGTACTTC. This encodes CASSARTDSYEQYF. V gene TRBV9 combines with J gene TRBJ2-7, with D hard to call. V shed 3 bases and J shed 0 bases, with 10 bases lying between them. From germline, CDR1 is SGDLS and CDR2 YYNGEE. The CDR3 extends over 14 amino acids.